This T cell receptor (beta chain) was captured by sequencing in a study of control samples from healthy donors and cancer patients. This clone was seen a single time. Data came from immunoSEQ multiplex PCR; TCRdb stores just in-frame clones and leaves some out. The data show about 28,000 clones, 65% to 80% seen once. Sequenced sample: PBMCs. This receptor was obtained from a man in his 60s with head and neck cancer.

CDR3 DNA sequence: TGTGCCAGCAGCCAAGATCGTACAAGACTACCTAACGAGGCCCAGCATTTT. Translating it yields CASSQDRTRLPNEAQHF. V gene TRBV14 combines with J gene TRBJ1-5, with D hard to call. The CDR3 loop spans 17 amino acids. The germline CDR1 and CDR2 sequences are SGHDN and FVKESK. Trimming cost V 0 bases and J 11 bases, with 23 bases left between them.